Below, one TCR beta chain is given with its context. V was pared by 5 bases and J by 2 bases, with 9 bases of the junction left unmatched. Per the germline V gene, CDR1 is MNHEY and CDR2 is SVGEGT. The CDR3 has 15 amino acids. This entry comes from a study of T cells of healthy individuals. TCRdb reprocessed the 5' RACE reads with MiXCR, giving one entry per CDR3 protein. The sample lists over 95,000 distinct CDR3 sequences, roughly 18% occurring once. This sequence originates from a human donor in good health. The chain joins TRBV6-2 or TRBV6-3 to TRBJ2-7; 7 bases align to TRBD2. CDR3 loop: CASSRLADRPYEQYF. The CDR3 DNA is TGTGCCAGCAGTCGGCTAGCGGATCGACCCTACGAGCAGTACTTC.